Listed below are T cell receptor beta chains from one sample, sequenced in a study of cytomegalovirus exposure and HLA in healthy donors. Method: immunoSEQ multiplex PCR; TCRdb's copy keeps in-frame clones and lacks some. This table has 150,000 or so clones, 84% appearing once. Input material: PBMCs. The receptor set was obtained from a man aged 25-40 years in good health and CMV-seropositive. CDR3s include the opening cysteine and the closing phenylalanine or tryptophan.

>14|TRBV7-9|TRBJ1-2
CASSSQGTNYGYTF
>16|TRBV7-6|TRBJ1-5
CASSPRGGQGDQPQHF
>15|TRBV5-1|TRBJ2-2
CASSGGQLNTGELFF
>16|TRBV9|TRBJ2-1
CASSVDPGQGIREQFF
>16|TRBV28|TRBJ2-3
CASSQDINSFTDTQYF
>19|TRBV28|TRBJ2-1
CASSTRDRVIAGDLGEQFF
>14|TRBV7-2|TRBJ2-7
CASSFGTASYEQYF
>15|TRBV19|TRBJ1-2
CASSMGGQAVYGYTF
>14|TRBV7-9|TRBJ2-7
CASSFLVAGGEQYF
>15|TRBV30|TRBJ2-2
CAWSVGWGGTGELFF
>12|TRBV6-1|TRBJ1-2
CASSMVGGGYTF
>16|TRBV7-3|TRBJ2-3
CASSLLGGSSTDTQYF
>17|TRBV5-1|TRBJ2-2
CASSLSLAGGNTGELFF
>17|TRBV27|TRBJ2-3
CASSPHPQVGSTDTQYF
>13|TRBV28|TRBJ2-3
CASRDRRTDTQYF
>13|TRBV30|TRBJ1-1
CAWSVQDGTEAFF
>18|TRBV2|TRBJ2-7
CASSHAMGQGWHSYEQYF
>15|TRBV6-1|TRBJ2-3
CASSEGGSGTDTQYF
>14|TRBV7-9|TRBJ1-1
CASSLGPGRTEAFF
>15|TRBV28|TRBJ2-7
CASSPTGGESYEQYF
>16|TRBV5-1|TRBJ2-1
CASSLATSGSYNEQFF
>17|TRBV9|TRBJ2-5
CASSSPRWGGDRETQYF
>14|TRBV7-2|TRBJ2-7
CASLPSGREGEQYF
>16|TRBV2|TRBJ2-2
CASSGSGTGRSGELFF
>17|TRBV19|TRBJ2-7
CASSIGLAGGQSYEQYF
>16|TRBV12-5|TRBJ1-2
CASGLPPRTDNYGYTF
>15|TRBV4-3|TRBJ2-7
CASSPIAGQGYEQYF
>17|TRBV4-3|TRBJ2-1
CASSQGLKRVYYNEQFF
>17|TRBV19|TRBJ2-3
CASSIEGGRRGTDTQYF
>15|TRBV19|TRBJ1-2
CASSIDLWANYGYTF
>15|TRBV27|TRBJ1-4
CASSPTGDTNEKLFF
>16|TRBV25-1|TRBJ2-2
CASSDPFGRGSGELFF
>16|TRBV6-5|TRBJ2-3
CASSYSTSLSTDTQYF
>15|TRBV11-1|TRBJ2-1
CASSLTSGRGREQFF
>16|TRBV15|TRBJ2-3
CATTPGLAENTDTQYF
>15|TRBV7-2|TRBJ2-7
CASSQQGAGAGEQYF
>15|TRBV5-1|TRBJ1-2
CASSERGVSNYGYTF
>15|TRBV9|TRBJ1-5
CASSPADRGNQPQHF
>15|TRBV9|TRBJ1-1
CASSITGQMNTEAFF
>12|TRBV28|TRBJ1-6
CASSLRVSPLHF
>16|TRBV4-3|TRBJ2-3
CASSSNQGGSTDTQYF
>14|TRBV7-2|TRBJ2-2
CASSLGHQTGELFF
>15|TRBV10-3|TRBJ1-1
CAISELGQGATEAFF
>11|TRBV2|TRBJ2-3
CASIGTDTQYF
>16|TRBV15|TRBJ2-3
CATSRGRSSGSDTQYF
>15|TRBV9|TRBJ2-3
CASSVAGGSWDTQYF
>18|TRBV27|TRBJ2-6
CASSLGTGHSSGANVLTF
>13|TRBV5-6|TRBJ2-5
CATSRGSQETQYF
>16|TRBV11-2|TRBJ2-3
CASSSKGTSQSDTQYF
>17|TRBV2|TRBJ2-4
CASSLLVGRSAKNIQYF
>16|TRBV6-6|TRBJ1-2
CASSYRQDRLFYGYTF
>16|TRBV28|TRBJ1-1
CASRQGEGRGDTEAFF
>16|TRBV18|TRBJ1-4
CASSIIQGERIEKLFF
>14|TRBV25-1|TRBJ1-3
CASNTGGPGNTIYF
>15|TRBV5-1|TRBJ1-1
CASSLELLGQGIPFF
>13|TRBV19|TRBJ1-5
CASSYRGNQPQHF
>15|TRBV2|TRBJ1-4
CASSGSTGIGEKLFF